The 23 T cell receptor beta chains below were found in one sample sequenced in a study of T cell changes during pregnancy in multiple sclerosis. Repertoires were generated with immunoSEQ multiplex PCR, while TCRdb's copy carries only in-frame clones and drops some. The top ten clones hold about 8% of a sample with around 30,000 clones, roughly 90% of them seen once. Material: CD8+ T cells from peripheral blood mononuclear cells, obtained before pregnancy. Source of these receptors: a female donor with multiple sclerosis, enrolled in a pregnancy study.

V gene TRBV6-5 combines with J gene TRBJ2-3; 8 bases are shared with TRBD2. J lost 0 bases, V lost 4 bases, and 3 bases had no gene match. Germline V gives CDR1 MNHEY, CDR2 SVGAGI. CDR3 length: 15 residues. DNA of the CDR3: TGTGCCAGCAGTTCGACTAGCGCTAGCACAGATACGCAGTATTTT. This gives the protein CASSSTSASTDTQYF.

The rearrangement uses TRBV7-6 and TRBJ2-1; a weak D match, TRBD1 (5 bases). V gave up 1 base and J gave up 4 bases, with 11 bases separating them. Germline CDR1 is SGHVS and CDR2 is FNYEAQ. This CDR3 spans 15 amino acids. The CDR3 DNA reads as TGTGCCAGCAGCTTAGGACAGTCTATTTACAATGAGCAGTTCTTC. It yields the protein CASSLGQSIYNEQFF.

This clone has only one observation. This sequence joins TRBV5-8 and TRBJ2-3; 7 bases fit TRBD1. The trim removed 2 bases at V and 5 bases at J, leaving 8 bases unmatched. The CDR3 loop spans 15 amino acids. CDR1 and CDR2 (germline): SGHTS, YDEGEE. The CDR3 DNA follows: TGTGCCAGCAGCTTTGCACAGGGGTCGGTAGATACGCAGTATTTT. Translated: CASSFAQGSVDTQYF.

There are a few counts of this clone. This sequence joins TRBV4-3 and TRBJ2-1, with 9 bases fitting TRBD1. This CDR3 region has 14 residues. Germline V gene sequence: CDR1 LGHNA, CDR2 YSLEER. J gave up 7 bases and V 3 bases, and 4 bases lay outside the gene matches. CDR3 nucleotides: TGCGCCAGCAGCCAGGGGACAGGGTGGAATGAGCAGTTCTTC. As protein: CASSQGTGWNEQFF.

This chain links TRBV29-1 with TRBJ1-1, with TRBD1 identical over 8 bases. CDR3 length: 12 residues. Germline-derived CDR1 and CDR2 are SQVTM and ANQGSEA. V dropped 3 bases and J dropped 11; count of bases not matched to a gene: 8. CDR3 bases: TGCAGCGTTGATGTTATACAGGGGGTGGCTTTCTTT. Amino acid sequence: CSVDVIQGVAFF.

The CDR3 loop is CASSPPGAGGLADLNTGELFF. The DNA for the CDR3 is TGTGCCAGCAGTCCTCCGGGGGCAGGGGGCTTAGCGGACCTGAACACCGGGGAGCTGTTTTTT. J is TRBJ2-2 and V is TRBV28; the match to TRBD1 covers 8 bases. The CDR3 consists of 21 residues. V dropped 5 bases and J dropped 1; count of bases not matched to a gene: 21. The germline gives CDR1 MDHEN, CDR2 SYDVKM.

The gene calls are TRBV27 and TRBJ1-6; maybe TRBD1 (5 bases). The CDR3 consists of 17 residues. Germline V gives CDR1 MNHEY, CDR2 SMNVEV (reference sequence). V dropped 2 bases and J dropped 0 bases, with 11 bases sitting between them. For the CDR3, the DNA is TGTGCCAGCAGTTTAGAGACAGCAAGCTCCTATAATTCACCCCTCCACTTT. Amino acid sequence: CASSLETASSYNSPLHF.

CDR3 bases: TGTGCCAGCAGCGTGGGTTCCGACAGCTTATACAATGAGCAGTTCTTC. This codes for CASSVGSDSLYNEQFF. This chain connects TRBV9 to TRBJ2-1, with D maybe TRBD1 (5 bases). Germline CDR1 reads SGDLS; CDR2 reads YYNGEE. This CDR3 comprises 16 residues. With 2 bases removed from V and 4 bases from J, the gap between germline ends came to 16 bases.

This clone appeared once. V and J are TRBV6-5 and TRBJ2-1; TRBD2 agrees at 11 bases. Germline trimming cut 1 base from V and 2 bases from J; bases unmatched to any gene: 1. CDR3 length equals 16 residues. Germline CDR1 reads MNHEY; CDR2 reads SVGAGI. CDR3 coding DNA: TGTGCCAGCAGTTACTTTAGCGGGGGGGCCTACAATGAGCAGTTCTTC. It codes for CASSYFSGGAYNEQFF.

V is TRBV6-5 and J is TRBJ1-1; D gene unclear. CDR3 length: 13 residues. Looked up from germline, CDR1 is MNHEY and CDR2 is SVGAGI. V was clipped by 2 bases and J by 4 bases, with 8 bases between them. The CDR3, as DNA: TGTGCCAGCAGTTACGGAGGGAGCACTGAAGCTTTCTTT. Its protein is CASSYGGSTEAFF.

The chain joins TRBV2 to TRBJ1-4, with D possibly being TRBD1 (6 bases). V was clipped by 7 bases and J by 7 bases, with 19 bases between them. Germline CDR1 and CDR2: SNHLY and FYNNEI. The CDR3 is made up of 15 amino acids. The chain's CDR3 is CASTQTGGGGEKLFF. DNA for the CDR3: TGTGCCAGCACTCAAACGGGGGGCGGGGGTGAAAAACTGTTTTTT.

The rearrangement joins TRBV11-3 to TRBJ2-7; 8 nucleotides line up with TRBD1. CDR3 length: 13 residues. Germline V lookup: CDR1 SGHNT, CDR2 YENEEA. Trimming removed 3 bases from V and 7 bases from J; junction bases left unmatched: 5. Written as DNA, the CDR3 is TGTGCCAGCAGCTTTGGACAGGGCCAAGAGCAGTACTTC. Protein sequence: CASSFGQGQEQYF.

This clone was recorded once. The gene calls are TRBV5-6 and TRBJ1-2; D not resolved. The ends were cut back, 4 bases at V and 4 bases at J, with 20 bases in the middle. Germline V gene sequence: CDR1 SGHDT, CDR2 YYEEEE. The CDR3 is made up of 16 amino acids. CDR3 residues: CASSVLAGVLLYGYTF. The CDR3 DNA follows: TGTGCCAGCAGCGTCCTAGCGGGCGTGCTCCTCTATGGCTACACCTTC.

This clone was counted a single time. V is TRBV6-6 and J is TRBJ2-1; D may be TRBD1 (6 bases). There are 12 residues in the CDR3. V lost 6 bases to trimming and J lost 6 bases, with 9 bases between them. CDR1 and CDR2 from the germline V gene are MNHNY and SVGAGI (reference sequence). CDR3 DNA sequence: TGTGCCAGCAGCCCGGACAGCAATGAGCAGTTCTTC. Its protein product is CASSPDSNEQFF.

Within the sample, this clone is medium-sized. The rearrangement uses TRBV2 and TRBJ2-7; 7 positions agree with TRBD2. The V gene's germline CDR1 is SNHLY and CDR2 FYNNEI. After removal of 8 bases from V and 6 bases from J, the junction contained 4 bases not matched to a gene. The CDR3 extends over 11 amino acids. The DNA for the CDR3 is TGTGCCAGCCACGGACTAGGCGAGCAGTACTTC. This sequence encodes CASHGLGEQYF. Based on the CDR3 plus reference TRBV2 and TRBJ2-7, the full variable domain is EPEVTQTPSHQVTQMGQEVILRCVPISNHLYFYWYRQILGQKVEFLVSFYNNEISEKSEIFDDQFSVERPDGSNFTLKIRSTKLEDSAMYFCASHGLGEQYFGPGTRLTVT.

The V and J genes are TRBV27 and TRBJ2-1; 10 bases agree with TRBD1. This CDR3 contains 15 residues. The germline gives CDR1 MNHEY, CDR2 SMNVEV (reference sequence). The junction had 7 bases not matched to a gene; V was cut back by 4 bases and J by 7 bases. In DNA form, the CDR3 reads TGTGCCAGCAGTTCCGGGACAGGGGTAGTAAATGAGCAGTTCTTC. Translating it yields CASSSGTGVVNEQFF.

The chain carries TRBV28 and TRBJ2-7; 11 bases match TRBD1. The CDR3 length is 15 residues. Per the germline V gene, CDR1 is MDHEN and CDR2 is SYDVKM. V was pared by 6 bases and J by 4 bases, with 8 bases of the junction left unmatched. The CDR3 here is CASSRTGTGGYEQYF. CDR3 DNA: TGTGCCAGCAGCCGCACCGGGACAGGGGGATACGAGCAGTACTTC.

The chain couples TRBV6-1 to TRBJ2-3; D is unclear. The CDR3 covers 15 residues. Trimming took 2 bases from V and 4 from J, leaving 13 bases between them. Germline loops: CDR1 MNHNS, CDR2 SASEGT. The CDR3: CASSELLESADTQYF. The CDR3 nucleotides read TGTGCCAGCAGTGAATTATTGGAGAGTGCAGATACGCAGTATTTT.

The chain uses TRBV18 and TRBJ2-2; D not certain. Trimming pared 3 bases from V and 7 bases from J, leaving 6 bases between. Germline CDR1 reads KGHSH; CDR2 reads LQKENI. This CDR3 contains 12 residues. The CDR3 nucleotides are TGTGCCAGCTCACCTGCTATCGGGGAGCTGTTTTTT. It is translated as CASSPAIGELFF.

CDR3 in amino acids: CASSQDHGSSSYEQYF. The CDR3, as DNA: TGCGCCAGCAGCCAAGATCACGGGTCCAGCTCCTACGAGCAGTACTTC. The rearrangement uses TRBV4-1 and TRBJ2-7; no firm D call. The germline V gene has CDR1 MGHRA and CDR2 YSYEKL. V lost 0 bases to trimming and J lost 0 bases, with 12 bases between them. The CDR3 contains 16 residues.

The rearrangement joins TRBV9 to TRBJ1-2; perhaps TRBD1 as D (6 bases). V was pared by 0 bases and J by 6 bases, with 21 bases between. CDR1 and CDR2 (germline): SGDLS, YYNGEE. The CDR3 contains 17 residues. The CDR3 region has the DNA TGTGCCAGCAGCGTAGTGGCAGGGGCCACTCGGCTGGATGGCTACACCTTC. It codes for CASSVVAGATRLDGYTF.

This clone appeared a single time. This chain joins TRBV27 and TRBJ2-7; TRBD2 aligns across 7 bases. The ends lost 6 bases at V and 3 bases at J; junction bases unmatched: 8. Germline assignment: CDR1 MNHEY and CDR2 SMNVEV (reference sequence). The CDR3 has 14 residues. The CDR3 region is CASRDRLADYEQYF. CDR3 bases: TGTGCCAGCAGGGACCGACTAGCAGACTACGAGCAGTACTTC.

The rearrangement links TRBV11-1 to TRBJ2-3; TRBD1 is a possible D gene (6 bases). CDR1 SGHAT and CDR2 FQDESV come from the germline V gene (reference sequence). Trimming took off 4 bases at V and 4 bases at J, with 15 bases between the two ends. The length of the CDR3 is 15 residues. This CDR3 reads CASSSTGVSADTQYF. CDR3 DNA sequence: TGTGCCAGCAGCTCGACAGGAGTATCGGCAGATACGCAGTATTTT.